This T cell receptor (beta chain) originates from a study of T cells in Graves' hyperthyroidism and ophthalmopathy. Authors of the study amplified TCR beta CDR3 regions from RNA transcripts. The HTBI set primed first-round TCR CDR3 RT-PCR. A single record per CDR3 protein comes from TCRdb applying MiXCR to the multiplex PCR reads. The sample has some 510,000 distinct CDR3 sequences; around 20% are singletons. This clonotype was seen repeatedly, ten times or more. CDR1 is MDHEN and CDR2 is SYDVKM in the germline V gene. J gave up 8 bases and V 8 bases, and 6 bases lay outside the gene matches. This CDR3 spans 13 amino acids.

The V call is TRBV28, the J call TRBJ1-3; TRBD1 agrees at 10 bases. The sample taken for sequencing was blood. The clonotype was recovered from a man aged 18-30 years with Graves' hyperthyroidism. The CDR3: CASGDRGDYTIYF. CDR3 coding DNA: TGTGCCAGCGGGGACAGGGGTGACTACACCATATATTTT.